These T cell receptor beta chains were read from a single sample in a study of beta chain features in type 1 diabetes. The table came from immunoSEQ multiplex PCR; TCRdb's copy has only in-frame clones and leaves some out. In the table there are some 350,000 clones, over 9% of which are singletons. Material: central memory CD4+ T cells from blood. These receptors all come from a man under 40 with type 1 diabetes. Both conserved end residues are part of each CDR3. A D gene is named only where the DNA matches it firmly. Clone size is shown for a subset of rows, as once, few, many or a class of expanded clone.

CDR3: CSVHTGVPGTTEAFF
DNA: TGCAGCGTCCATACAGGGGTCCCTGGGACCACTGAAGCTTTCTTT
size: few
D: TRBD1
V: TRBV29-1
J: TRBJ1-1

CDR3: CASSLVTGGRNYNEQFF
DNA: TGTGCCAGCAGCTTGGTAACAGGGGGCCGTAATTACAATGAGCAGTTCTTC
size: few
D: TRBD1
V: TRBV5-4
J: TRBJ2-1

CDR3: CASSYGGTGNNEQFF
DNA: TGTGCCAGCAGTTACGGTGGGACAGGGAACAATGAGCAGTTCTTC
size: few
D: TRBD1
V: TRBV6-6
J: TRBJ2-1

CDR3: CASSKGLGTAYNEQFF
DNA: TGTGCCAGTAGTAAGGGGCTGGGGACAGCCTACAATGAGCAGTTCTTC
size: NA
D: TRBD1
V: TRBV19
J: TRBJ2-1

CDR3: CASRSAGWEQYF
DNA: TGTGCCAGCCGCTCGGCTGGGTGGGAGCAGTACTTC
size: many
D: NA
V: TRBV2
J: TRBJ2-7

CDR3: CATSTIGGVQETQYF
DNA: TGTGCCACCAGCACAATCGGGGGGGTACAAGAGACCCAGTACTTC
size: few
D: TRBD2
V: TRBV15
J: TRBJ2-5

CDR3: CASSPPSGGNTEAFF
DNA: TGTGCCAGCTCACCACCCTCAGGGGGCAACACTGAAGCTTTCTTT
size: NA
D: TRBD1
V: TRBV18
J: TRBJ1-1

CDR3: CASSLLGGTSGYNEQFF
DNA: TGTGCCAGCAGCTTATTAGGGGGGACTAGCGGGTACAATGAGCAGTTCTTC
size: many
D: TRBD2
V: TRBV7-2
J: TRBJ2-1

CDR3: CASSQDTTTGTDTQYF
DNA: TGTGCCAGCAGCCAAGATACGACTACCGGCACAGATACGCAGTATTTT
size: NA
D: NA
V: TRBV4-2
J: TRBJ2-3

CDR3: CASSQGMGTGFANAQHF
DNA: TGTGCCAGCAGCCAAGGAATGGGGACAGGGTTTGCGAATGCCCAGCATTTT
size: few
D: TRBD1
V: TRBV4-2
J: TRBJ1-5

CDR3: CASLAEGQHYGYTF
DNA: TGTGCCAGCCTGGCCGAGGGACAGCACTATGGCTACACCTTC
size: NA
D: TRBD1
V: TRBV28
J: TRBJ1-2

CDR3: CASSFGRRSGAQYF
DNA: TGTGCCAGCAGTTTCGGGCGACGGTCCGGGGCCCAGTACTTC
size: many
D: NA
V: TRBV28
J: TRBJ2-5

CDR3: CASSPEQVYYTF
DNA: TGCGCCAGCAGCCCCGAGCAAGTATACTACACCTTC
size: NA
D: NA
V: TRBV5-1
J: TRBJ1-2

CDR3: CSVDSGVGTEAFF
DNA: TGCAGCGTTGATAGTGGGGTTGGCACTGAAGCTTTCTTT
size: NA
D: NA
V: TRBV29-1
J: TRBJ1-1

CDR3: CANQSERQGTEAFF
DNA: TGTGCTAATCAGTCCGAGAGGCAGGGCACTGAAGCTTTCTTT
size: few
D: NA
V: TRBV19
J: TRBJ1-1

CDR3: CASSLAMRYGYTF
DNA: TGTGCCAGCAGCTTAGCGATGAGATATGGCTACACCTTC
size: NA
D: NA
V: TRBV7-9
J: TRBJ1-2

CDR3: CSVDLSGRGNNEQFF
DNA: TGCAGCGTTGACCTAAGCGGGAGGGGAAACAATGAGCAGTTCTTC
size: few
D: TRBD2
V: TRBV29-1
J: TRBJ2-1

CDR3: CASSTAQQTEAFF
DNA: TGTGCCAGCAGTACCGCCCAACAGACTGAAGCTTTCTTT
size: NA
D: NA
V: TRBV7-9
J: TRBJ1-1

CDR3: CATSPQTGAGTQYF
DNA: TGTGCCACCAGCCCTCAAACTGGGGCAGGGACGCAGTATTTT
size: NA
D: NA
V: TRBV15
J: TRBJ2-3

CDR3: CASSPGTGETEAFF
DNA: TGTGCCAGCTCACCCGGGACAGGGGAGACTGAAGCTTTCTTT
size: NA
D: TRBD1
V: TRBV18
J: TRBJ1-1

CDR3: CASSLAGQGVDEQYF
DNA: TGCGCCAGCAGCTTGGCGGGACAGGGAGTGGACGAGCAGTACTTC
size: NA
D: TRBD1
V: TRBV5-1
J: TRBJ2-7